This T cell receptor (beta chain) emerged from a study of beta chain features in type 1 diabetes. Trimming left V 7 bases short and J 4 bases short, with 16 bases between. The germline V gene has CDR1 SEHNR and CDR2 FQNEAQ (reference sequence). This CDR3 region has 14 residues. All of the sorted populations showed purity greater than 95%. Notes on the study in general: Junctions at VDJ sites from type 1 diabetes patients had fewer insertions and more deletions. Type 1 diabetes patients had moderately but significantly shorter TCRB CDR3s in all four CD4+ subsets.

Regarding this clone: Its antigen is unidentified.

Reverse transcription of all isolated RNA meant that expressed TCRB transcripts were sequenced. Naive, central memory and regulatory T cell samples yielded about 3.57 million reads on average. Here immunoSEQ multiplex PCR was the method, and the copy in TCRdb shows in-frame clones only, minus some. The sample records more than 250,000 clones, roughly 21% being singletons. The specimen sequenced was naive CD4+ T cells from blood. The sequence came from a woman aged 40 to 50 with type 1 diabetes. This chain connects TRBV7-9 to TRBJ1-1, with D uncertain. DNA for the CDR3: TGTGCCAGCAAGGTGGTCGAGGAGAGCACTGAAGCTTTCTTT. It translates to CASKVVEESTEAFF.